One and the same sample provided the 7 T cell receptor beta chains below, sequenced in a study of blood T cell repertoires in COVID-19 (dated by TCRdb to 2018 to 2021). Libraries were built with the immunoSEQ multiplex PCR assay. Not all clones reach the TCRdb copy of this immuneACCESS table, which keeps in-frame sequences only. Checked studies attribute under half of the gap to unresolved V genes and leave the rest unexplained. Across this sample there are about 270,000 clones, with around 83% seen only once. The ten largest make up 5.7% of the sample. Specimen: peripheral blood. These receptors all come from a man older than 75 with acute or convalescent COVID-19.

The chain has TRBV2 and TRBJ2-2; 8 bases align to TRBD1. The CDR3 length is 13 residues. Germline CDR1 SNHLY, CDR2 FYNNEI. Trimming cost V 5 bases and J 6 bases; bases outside gene matches: 2. CDR3 nucleotide sequence: TGTGCCAGCAGTCCACAGGGGGCCGGGGAGCTGTTTTTT. It encodes CASSPQGAGELFF.

In this sample, this clone turned up once. The chain links TRBV20-1 to TRBJ2-3; the match to TRBD2 covers 8 bases. After removal of 3 bases from V and 5 bases from J, the junction contained 1 base not matched to a gene. Germline CDR1 is DFQATT and CDR2 is SNEGSKA (reference sequence). The CDR3 has 12 amino acids. DNA for the CDR3: TGCAGTGCTAGTCGGGGGGGAGATACGCAGTATTTT. Its protein is CSASRGGDTQYF.

This sequence joins TRBV19 and TRBJ2-2; no clear D gene. The CDR3 spans 10 residues. CDR1 LNHDA and CDR2 SQIVND come from the germline V gene (reference sequence). The CDR3: CVPLMGELFF. CDR3 bases: TGTGTCCCTCTAATGGGGGAGCTGTTTTTT.

The rearrangement joins TRBV27 to TRBJ2-1; TRBD2 agrees at 13 bases. Germline V gene lookup returns CDR1 MNHEY and CDR2 SMNVEV (reference sequence). The CDR3 length is 16 residues. V shed 6 bases, J shed 0 bases, and the junction held 2 bases outside the gene matches. The chain's CDR3 is CASSGLAGDSYNEQFF. DNA for the CDR3: TGTGCCAGCAGCGGACTAGCGGGAGACTCCTACAATGAGCAGTTCTTC.

This chain uses TRBV18 with TRBJ1-1; D gene ambiguous. The ends were cut back, 4 bases at V and 1 base at J, with 13 bases in the middle. The CDR3 is 15 amino acids. Germline-derived CDR1 and CDR2 are KGHSH and LQKENI. CDR3 DNA: TGTGCCAGCTCACAAATGACTCCCCCGAACACTGAAGCTTTCTTT. Encoded protein: CASSQMTPPNTEAFF.

The chain uses TRBV7-2 and TRBJ2-3; 8 bases agree with TRBD2. Germline assignment: CDR1 SGHTA and CDR2 FQGNSA. V shed 4 bases and J 4 bases; nucleotides not matched to a gene: 7. The CDR3 loop spans 15 amino acids. For the CDR3, the DNA is TGTGCCAGCAGCTGGAGCGGGAGAGGGCCAGATACGCAGTATTTT. This translates into CASSWSGRGPDTQYF. The full variable domain, in which reference TRBV7-2 and TRBJ2-3 provide the parts outside the CDR3, is GAGVSQSPSNKVTEKGKDVELRCDPISGHTALYWYRQSLGQGLEFLIYFQGNSAPDKSGLPSDRFSAERTGGSVSTLTIQRTQQEDSAVYLCASSWSGRGPDTQYFGPGTRLTVL.

The CDR3 loop is CASSQEAKQGHNSPLHF. The CDR3 bases are TGTGCCAGCAGCCAAGAAGCCAAGCAGGGGCACAATTCACCCCTCCACTTT. The chain employs TRBV3-1 (or the pseudogene TRBV3-2) and TRBJ1-6; possible D gene TRBD1, 6 bases. In germline, CDR1 is LGHDT, CDR2 YNNKEL (reference sequence). The V and J ends lost 0 bases and 7 bases respectively, with 16 bases between them. The length of the CDR3 is 17 residues.